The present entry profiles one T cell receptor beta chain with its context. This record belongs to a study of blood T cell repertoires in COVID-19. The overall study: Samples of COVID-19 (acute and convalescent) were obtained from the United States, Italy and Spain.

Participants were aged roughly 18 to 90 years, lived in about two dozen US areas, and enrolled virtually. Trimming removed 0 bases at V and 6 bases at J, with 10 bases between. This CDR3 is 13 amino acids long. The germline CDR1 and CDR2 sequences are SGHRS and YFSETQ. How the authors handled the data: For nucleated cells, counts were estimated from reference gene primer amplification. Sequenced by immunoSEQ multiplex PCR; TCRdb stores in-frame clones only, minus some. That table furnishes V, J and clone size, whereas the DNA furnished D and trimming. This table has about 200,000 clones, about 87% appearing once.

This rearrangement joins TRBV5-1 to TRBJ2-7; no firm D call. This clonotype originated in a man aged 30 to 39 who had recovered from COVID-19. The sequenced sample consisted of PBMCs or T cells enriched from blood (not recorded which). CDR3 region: CASSLAISFEQYF. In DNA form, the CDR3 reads TGCGCCAGCAGCTTGGCGATCAGTTTCGAGCAGTACTTC.